The next 5 T cell receptor beta chains were all read from a single sample in a study of PD-L1 blockade in urothelial cancer. Repertoires were generated with immunoSEQ multiplex PCR, while TCRdb's copy carries only in-frame clones and drops some. The sample has more than 95,000 clones, around 89% seen once. As to time point: peripheral blood 6 weeks after treatment start. The sequenced sample was PBMCs, obtained around atezolizumab (anti-PD-L1) treatment. Receptors originate from a man aged 60-69 years with urothelial cancer.

This clone was observed many times. J is TRBJ2-5 and V is TRBV6-1; 8 bases align to TRBD2. CDR1 is MNHNS, CDR2 SASEGT, per germline. This CDR3 spans 15 amino acids. V was pared by 3 bases and J by 2 bases, with 5 bases of the junction left unmatched. As DNA, the CDR3 is TGTGCCAGCAGTGATGGCGGGGGGACTCAAGAGACCCAGTACTTC. It is translated as CASSDGGGTQETQYF.

The V and J genes are TRBV7-9 and TRBJ2-1; D unclear. The germline gives CDR1 SEHNR, CDR2 FQNEAQ (reference sequence). The CDR3 runs 11 residues. Trimming took 7 bases from V and 9 from J, leaving 10 bases between them. The CDR3 bases are TGTGCCAGCATCAACCTAGGTGAGCAGTTCTTC. Its translation is CASINLGEQFF.

The chain has TRBV9 and TRBJ2-1; 8 positions agree with TRBD2. CDR1 and CDR2 from the germline V gene are SGDLS and YYNGEE. The ends lost 0 bases at V and 9 bases at J; junction bases unmatched: 11. The CDR3 runs to 16 residues. DNA for the CDR3: TGTGCCAGCAGCGTAGGCGGGGCGGGGGGCCGAGGTGAGCAGTTCTTC. Translating gives CASSVGGAGGRGEQFF.

V gene TRBV14 combines with J gene TRBJ2-3; possible D gene TRBD1, 5 bases. The CDR3 sequence is 15 residues long. The ends were cut back, 0 bases at V and 0 bases at J, with 7 bases in the middle. Germline V gene sequence: CDR1 SGHDN, CDR2 FVKESK. The CDR3 region is CASSQDKGSTDTQYF. CDR3 coding DNA: TGTGCCAGCAGCCAAGACAAGGGGAGCACAGATACGCAGTATTTT. Full variable domain (outside the CDR3, taken from reference TRBV14 and TRBJ2-3): EAGVTQFPSHSVIEKGQTVTLRCDPISGHDNLYWYRRVMGKEIKFLLHFVKESKQDESGMPNNRFLAERTGGTYSTLKVQPAELEDSGVYFCASSQDKGSTDTQYFGPGTRLTVL.

This chain connects TRBV5-1 to TRBJ2-1, with 11 positions matching TRBD2. The CDR3 spans 17 residues. Germline V gene data show CDR1 as SGHRS and CDR2 as YFSETQ. The ends lost 3 bases at V and 4 bases at J; junction bases unmatched: 9. CDR3 in DNA: TGCGCCAGCAGCTCGGGGCCTAGCGGGAGGTTATACAATGAGCAGTTCTTC. Protein: CASSSGPSGRLYNEQFF.